The next 10 T cell receptor beta chains were all read from a single sample in a study of response to subunit inactivated influenza vaccine (dated by TCRdb to 2017 to 2018). The library was made by RT-PCR. The sample was run on an Illumina HiSeq 2500. The public reads were reprocessed in TCRdb via fastp at Q25 and MiXCR, keeping in-frame beta chains. Each entry merges the rows of one CDR3 protein and shows their most common DNA and genes. The sample records about 700,000 distinct CDR3 sequences, approximately 15% of which are singletons. Around 7% of the sample belongs to the ten largest clones. Sequencing was performed on PBMCs from blood, taken approximately 15 days before vaccination. The receptors stem from a middle-aged man who received an inactivated influenza vaccine. Donor details come from another sample of the same person, matched by shared clones.

This clonotype came up many times. J is TRBJ2-2 and V is TRBV11-2; 8 positions agree with TRBD1. The CDR3 totals 16 residues. Germline V gene data show CDR1 as SGHAT and CDR2 as FQNNGV. Trimming cost V 2 bases and J 3 bases; bases outside gene matches: 5. CDR3 sequence (DNA): TGTGCCAGCAGCTTATCAGGGGGCGTTGACACCGGGGAGCTGTTTTTT. Translation gives CASSLSGGVDTGELFF.

In its sample, this clonotype was seen a few times. The V and J genes are TRBV15 and TRBJ1-2; no firm D call. Germline CDR1 is LNHNV and CDR2 is YYDKDF (reference sequence). The CDR3 is 12 residues long. V lost 0 bases and J 9 bases, leaving 8 bases between the germline ends. The CDR3 loop reads CATSRDVYSYTF. The CDR3 DNA is TGTGCCACCAGCAGAGATGTGTACAGCTACACCTTC.

The rearrangement links TRBV23-1 to TRBJ2-2; 7 bases match TRBD2. TRBV23-1 qualifies as an ORF whose function is uncertain. The CDR3 spans 17 residues. V dropped 0 bases and J dropped 2; count of bases not matched to a gene: 6. The CDR3 region has the DNA TGCGCCAGCAGTCAATCGACGGGGGGAGACAACACCGGGGAGCTGTTTTTT. Its protein product is CASSQSTGGDNTGELFF.

This clonotype was found many times. CDR3 residues: CAISESRGYQETQYF. CDR3 DNA: TGTGCCATCAGTGAGTCGAGGGGCTATCAAGAGACCCAGTACTTC. The chain recombines TRBV10-3 with TRBJ2-5, with D perhaps given as TRBD1 or TRBD2 (5 bases each). The CDR3 extends over 15 amino acids. Germline lookup yields CDR1 ENHRY and CDR2 SYGVKD. Trimming shortened V by 0 bases and J by 2 bases, and 10 bases separated the two germline ends.

The table lists this clonotype with many counts. This chain joins TRBV10-3 and TRBJ2-3; tentative D call: TRBD2 (6 bases). Germline values: CDR1 ENHRY, CDR2 SYGVKD. The CDR3 is 15 amino acids. Between the trimmed V and J ends, which lost 6 bases and 8 bases, there was a span of 21 bases. CDR3 amino acids: CAIRPGAGIQSTQYF. The CDR3 nucleotides read TGTGCCATCAGACCCGGGGCGGGAATACAGAGTACGCAGTATTTT.

This clonotype was seen more than once but under ten times. The chain links TRBV5-1 to TRBJ2-5, with a tentative D call TRBD1 (5 bases). The germline V gene encodes CDR1 SGHRS and CDR2 YFSETQ. V lost 2 bases and J lost 2, with 10 bases in between. The CDR3 totals 14 residues. The CDR3 reads CASSFSRAQETQYF. In nucleotides, the CDR3 is TGCGCCAGCAGCTTTAGCAGGGCACAAGAGACCCAGTACTTC.

Only a few counts were recorded for this clonotype. The V and J genes are TRBV24-1 and TRBJ2-1; maybe TRBD2 (6 bases). The CDR3 consists of 15 residues. Looked up from germline, CDR1 is KGHDR and CDR2 is SFDVKD. V lost 5 bases to trimming and J lost 3 bases, with 13 bases between them. The CDR3 DNA reads TGTGCCACCAGTGGGAACGGGAGTTACTACAATGAGCAGTTCTTC. It yields the protein CATSGNGSYYNEQFF.

Only a few counts were recorded for this clonotype. The chain links TRBV28 to TRBJ2-5; TRBD1 matches at 11 bases. CDR1 MDHEN and CDR2 SYDVKM come from the germline V gene. Trimming removed 5 bases from V and 2 bases from J; junction bases left unmatched: 10. The length of the CDR3 is 17 residues. DNA of the CDR3: TGTGCCAGCAGTCGGGGACAGGGGGGGTTCTCGCAAGAGACCCAGTACTTC. Protein: CASSRGQGGFSQETQYF.

This clonotype appeared many times. The chain couples TRBV29-1 to TRBJ2-1; D gene uncertain. The germline V gene encodes CDR1 SQVTM and CDR2 ANQGSEA. Trimming cost V 0 bases and J 5 bases, with 17 bases left between them. The CDR3 sequence is 16 residues long. CDR3 residues: CSVEDENLVVDNEQFF. Written as DNA, the CDR3 is TGCAGCGTTGAAGATGAGAATTTAGTAGTCGACAATGAGCAGTTCTTC.

Only a few counts were recorded for this clonotype. The rearrangement joins TRBV7-2 to TRBJ1-2; D unclear. V lost 5 bases, J lost 3 bases, and 13 bases lay in between. The CDR3 runs to 14 residues. Germline V gene lookup returns CDR1 SGHTA and CDR2 FQGNSA. CDR3 sequence reads: CASSPGGVDYGYTF. CDR3 in DNA: TGTGCCAGCAGCCCGGGCGGCGTGGACTATGGCTACACCTTC.